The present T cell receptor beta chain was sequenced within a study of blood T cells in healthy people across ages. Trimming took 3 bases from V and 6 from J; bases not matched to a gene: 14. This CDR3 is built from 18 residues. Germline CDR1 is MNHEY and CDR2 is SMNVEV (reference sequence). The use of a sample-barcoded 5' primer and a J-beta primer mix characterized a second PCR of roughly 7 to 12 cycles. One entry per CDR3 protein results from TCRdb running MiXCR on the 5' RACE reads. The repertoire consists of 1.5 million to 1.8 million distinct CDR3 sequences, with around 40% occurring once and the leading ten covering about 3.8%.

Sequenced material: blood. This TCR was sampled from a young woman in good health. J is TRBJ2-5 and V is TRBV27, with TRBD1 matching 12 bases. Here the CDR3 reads CASSFRRRDRGRKKTQYF. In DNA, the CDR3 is TGTGCCAGCAGTTTTAGGAGAAGGGACAGGGGGCGCAAAAAGACCCAGTACTTC.